Shown below are 16 T cell receptor beta chains from a single sample sequenced in a study of blood T cells in healthy people across ages. It was with a sample-barcoded 5' primer and a J-beta primer mix that a second PCR of roughly 7 to 11 cycles was run. TCRdb reprocessed the 5' RACE reads via MiXCR and lists one record per CDR3 protein. This repertoire shows around 800,000 distinct CDR3 sequences, about 42% found once; its top ten account for around a sixth. Sequencing was carried out using blood. The receptors originated from an elderly man in good health.

The chain recombines TRBV7-2 with TRBJ2-1; possibly TRBD2 for D (5 bases). The CDR3 runs 16 residues. Deletions cut 7 bases from V and 0 bases from J, with 16 bases between. Germline V gene sequence: CDR1 SGHTA, CDR2 FQGNSA. DNA for the CDR3: TGTGCCAGCACCCCTATCGGAGGTGTCTCCTACAATGAGCAGTTCTTC. Its protein product is CASTPIGGVSYNEQFF.

The chain links TRBV20-1 to TRBJ2-7; D uncertain. Germline CDR1 reads DFQATT; CDR2 reads SNEGSKA (reference sequence). The V end lost 5 bases, the J end lost 3 bases, and 11 bases lay between the germline ends. The CDR3 length is 12 residues. CDR3 sequence: CSAPRAGYEQYF. DNA for the CDR3: TGCAGTGCTCCCCGGGCAGGCTACGAGCAGTACTTC.

The DNA for the CDR3 is TGCAGTGCCCGGACAGGCTCTGGGGCCAACGTCCTGACTTTC. This translates into CSARTGSGANVLTF. The chain recombines TRBV20-1 with TRBJ2-6; 7 bases are shared with TRBD1. The CDR3 covers 14 residues. The germline V gene encodes CDR1 DFQATT and CDR2 SNEGSKA (reference sequence). Trimming at V came to 6 bases and at J to 0 bases, leaving 2 bases not matched to a gene.

The V call is TRBV9, the J call TRBJ2-3; no clear D gene. The CDR3 extends over 14 amino acids. Trimming removed 0 bases from V and 2 bases from J, with 7 bases in between. Germline CDR1 is SGDLS and CDR2 is YYNGEE. Here the CDR3 DNA reads TGTGCCAGCAGCGTAGATTGGAACACAGATACGCAGTATTTT. Translated, it gives CASSVDWNTDTQYF.

This clonotype has just a few counts. The rearrangement links TRBV7-2 to TRBJ2-7; D unclear. From germline, CDR1 is SGHTA and CDR2 FQGNSA. V gave up 1 base and J gave up 3 bases, with 10 bases separating them. The CDR3 sequence is 14 residues long. The CDR3 DNA reads as TGTGCCAGCAGCTTAGTTCCAGAAAACTACGAGCAGTACTTC. It codes for CASSLVPENYEQYF.

About this clonotype itself: A much larger clone differs from this one at a single base, so this may be a read error. The CDR3 sequence: CASSLGTSGTSYEQYF. The CDR3 DNA reads TGTGCCAGCAGCTTAGGGACTAGCGGGACCTCCTACGAGCAGTACTTC. The chain uses TRBV7-9 and TRBJ2-7; 12 bases are a match to TRBD2. This CDR3 spans 16 amino acids. In germline, CDR1 is SEHNR, CDR2 FQNEAQ (reference sequence). V shed 1 base, J shed 0 bases, and the junction held 1 base outside the gene matches.

This clonotype was observed at least ten times. The chain is built from TRBV4-3 and TRBJ2-1, with 11 bases fitting TRBD2. J gave up 4 bases and V 1 base, and 3 bases lay outside the gene matches. Germline values: CDR1 LGHNA, CDR2 YSLEER. This CDR3 has 16 amino acids. Written as DNA, the CDR3 is TGCGCCAGCAGCCAAGTAGCGGGAGGGACATACAATGAGCAGTTCTTC. Translated: CASSQVAGGTYNEQFF.

V and J are TRBV5-1 and TRBJ2-1; TRBD2 is a possible D gene (5 bases). Trimming cost V 3 bases and J 2 bases, with 12 bases left between them. CDR3 length: 15 residues. The V gene's germline CDR1 is SGHRS and CDR2 YFSETQ. The CDR3 reads CASSYGGLTYNEQFF. Written as DNA, the CDR3 is TGCGCCAGCAGCTACGGCGGGTTGACCTACAATGAGCAGTTCTTC.

This chain joins TRBV2 and TRBJ1-5; D may be TRBD1 (6 bases). The CDR3 totals 15 residues. Trimming took 7 bases from V and 2 from J, leaving 15 bases between them. Germline V gene sequence: CDR1 SNHLY, CDR2 FYNNEI. The CDR3 protein is CASMGGGSGNQPQHF. CDR3 bases: TGTGCCAGCATGGGAGGGGGGTCGGGCAATCAGCCCCAGCATTTT.

The CDR3 sequence: CATSDLEGQETQYF. The CDR3 DNA is TGTGCCACCAGTGATTTGGAGGGCCAAGAGACCCAGTACTTC. The chain is built from TRBV24-1 and TRBJ2-5, with D tentatively TRBD2 (5 bases). Trimming took 0 bases from V and 1 from J, leaving 5 bases between them. CDR1 KGHDR and CDR2 SFDVKD come from the germline V gene. CDR3 size: 14 residues.

The chain joins TRBV20-1 to TRBJ2-5; 11 bases are a match to TRBD2. This CDR3 region has 14 residues. Germline-derived CDR1 and CDR2 are DFQATT and SNEGSKA (reference sequence). J gave up 2 bases and V 3 bases, and 2 bases lay outside the gene matches. This CDR3 reads CSASGTSGQETQYF. DNA for the CDR3: TGCAGTGCTAGCGGGACTAGCGGACAAGAGACCCAGTACTTC.

The chain links TRBV10-3 to TRBJ1-5; D is unclear. Germline loops: CDR1 ENHRY, CDR2 SYGVKD. With 6 bases removed from V and 9 bases from J, the gap between germline ends came to 15 bases. The CDR3 loop spans 13 amino acids. CDR3 loop: CAIRDIERTPQHF. The CDR3 nucleotides are TGTGCCATCAGAGATATAGAGAGGACGCCCCAGCATTTT.

The chain has TRBV27 and TRBJ2-7; D remains ambiguous. Germline CDR1 MNHEY, CDR2 SMNVEV (reference sequence). The CDR3 runs 12 residues. Trimming pared 3 bases from V and 2 bases from J, leaving 5 bases between. In DNA form, the CDR3 reads TGTGCCAGCAGTTTTGGTACCTACGAGCAGTACTTC. Translated: CASSFGTYEQYF.

Remarks on this clonotype: The germline gene is not matched at one end of the junction; a read error may be the cause. V gene TRBV4-3 combines with J gene TRBJ2-1; 13 bases agree with TRBD2. The CDR3 loop spans 16 amino acids. CDR1 is LGHNA, CDR2 YSLEER, per germline. DNA of the CDR3: TGCGCCAGCAGCCGACTAGCGGGAGGCTCCAACAATGAGCAGTTCTTC. Residues: CASSRLAGGSNNEQFF.

This clonotype was found once. The gene calls are TRBV2 and TRBJ2-1, with 13 bases aligning to TRBD2. The CDR3 runs to 15 residues. V shed 4 bases and J 7 bases; nucleotides not matched to a gene: 4. The V gene's germline CDR1 is SNHLY and CDR2 FYNNEI. This chain's CDR3 is CASSGGTSGKNEQFF. CDR3 coding DNA: TGTGCCAGCAGTGGGGGGACTAGCGGGAAGAATGAGCAGTTCTTC.

The table lists this clonotype with a few counts. This chain joins TRBV4-2 and TRBJ2-3; 9 nucleotides align to TRBD2. V shed 2 bases and J 2 bases; nucleotides not matched to a gene: 2. The CDR3 loop spans 15 amino acids. Germline CDR1 LGHNA, CDR2 YNFKEQ. DNA of the CDR3: TGTGCCAGCAGCCAACGGACTAGCGACACAGATACGCAGTATTTT. This gives the protein CASSQRTSDTDTQYF.